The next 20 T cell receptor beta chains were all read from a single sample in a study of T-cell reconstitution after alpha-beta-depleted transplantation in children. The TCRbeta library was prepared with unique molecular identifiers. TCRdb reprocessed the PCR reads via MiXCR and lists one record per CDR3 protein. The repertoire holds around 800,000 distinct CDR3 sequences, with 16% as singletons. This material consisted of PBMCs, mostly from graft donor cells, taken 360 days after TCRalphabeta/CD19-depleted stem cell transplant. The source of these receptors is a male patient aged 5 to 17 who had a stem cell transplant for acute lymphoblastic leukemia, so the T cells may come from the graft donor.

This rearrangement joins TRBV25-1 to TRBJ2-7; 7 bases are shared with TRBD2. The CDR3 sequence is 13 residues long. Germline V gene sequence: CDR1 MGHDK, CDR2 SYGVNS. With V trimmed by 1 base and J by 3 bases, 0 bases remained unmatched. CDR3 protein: CASSEWEGYEQYF. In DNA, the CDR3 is TGTGCCAGCAGTGAATGGGAGGGCTACGAGCAGTACTTC.

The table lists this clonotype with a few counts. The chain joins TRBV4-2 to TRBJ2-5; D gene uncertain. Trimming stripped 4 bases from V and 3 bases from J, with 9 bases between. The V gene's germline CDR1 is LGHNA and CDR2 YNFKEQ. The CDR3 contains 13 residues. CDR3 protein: CASSRSAEETQYF. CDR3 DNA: TGTGCCAGCAGCCGCTCGGCAGAAGAGACCCAGTACTTC.

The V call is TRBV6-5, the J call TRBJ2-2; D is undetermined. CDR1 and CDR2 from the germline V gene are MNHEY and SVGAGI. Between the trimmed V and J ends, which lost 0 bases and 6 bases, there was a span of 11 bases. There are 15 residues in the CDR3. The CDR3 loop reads CASSYSAFPPGELFF. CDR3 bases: TGTGCCAGCAGTTACTCGGCCTTTCCTCCCGGGGAGCTGTTTTTT.

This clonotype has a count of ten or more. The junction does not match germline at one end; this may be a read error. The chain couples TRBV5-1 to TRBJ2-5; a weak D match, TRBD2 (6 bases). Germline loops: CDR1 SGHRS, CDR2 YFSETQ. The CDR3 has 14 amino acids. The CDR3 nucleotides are TGTGCCAGCAGCTTACTCGGGGGCCAAGAGACCCAGTACTTC. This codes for CASSLLGGQETQYF.

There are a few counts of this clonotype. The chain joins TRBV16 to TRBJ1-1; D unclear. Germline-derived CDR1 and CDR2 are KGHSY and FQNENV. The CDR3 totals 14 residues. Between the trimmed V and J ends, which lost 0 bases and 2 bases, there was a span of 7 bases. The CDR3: CASSQSAKNTEAFF. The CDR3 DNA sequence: TGTGCCAGCAGCCAATCTGCGAAAAACACTGAAGCTTTCTTT.

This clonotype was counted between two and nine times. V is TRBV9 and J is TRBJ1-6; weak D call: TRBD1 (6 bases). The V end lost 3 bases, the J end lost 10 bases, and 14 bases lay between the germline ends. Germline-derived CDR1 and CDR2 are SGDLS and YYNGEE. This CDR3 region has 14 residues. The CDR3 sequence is CASSEPTGGSPLHF. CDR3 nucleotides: TGTGCCAGCAGCGAACCGACAGGCGGCTCACCCCTCCACTTT.

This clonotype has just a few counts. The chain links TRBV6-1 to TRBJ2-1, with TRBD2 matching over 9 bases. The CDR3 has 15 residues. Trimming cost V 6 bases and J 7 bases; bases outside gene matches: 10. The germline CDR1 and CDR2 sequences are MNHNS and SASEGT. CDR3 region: CASSTPGLARNEQFF. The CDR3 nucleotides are TGTGCCAGCAGCACACCGGGACTAGCACGGAATGAGCAGTTCTTC.

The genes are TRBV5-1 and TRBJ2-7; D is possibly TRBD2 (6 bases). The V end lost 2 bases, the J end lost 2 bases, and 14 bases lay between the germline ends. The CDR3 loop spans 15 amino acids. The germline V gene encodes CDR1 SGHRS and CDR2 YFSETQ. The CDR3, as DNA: TGCGCCAGCAGCTTCACTAGCAAAAGAACCTACGAGCAGTACTTC. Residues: CASSFTSKRTYEQYF.

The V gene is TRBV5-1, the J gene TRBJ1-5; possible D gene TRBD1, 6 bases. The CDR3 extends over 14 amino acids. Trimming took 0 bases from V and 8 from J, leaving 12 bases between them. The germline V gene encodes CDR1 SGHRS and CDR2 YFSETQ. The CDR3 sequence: CASSLEGGGEPQHF. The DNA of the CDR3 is TGCGCCAGCAGCTTGGAGGGGGGCGGGGAGCCCCAGCATTTT. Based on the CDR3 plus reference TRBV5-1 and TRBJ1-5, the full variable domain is KAGVTQTPRYLIKTRGQQVTLSCSPISGHRSVSWYQQTPGQGLQFLFEYFSETQRNKGNFPGRFSGRQFSNSRSEMNVSTLELGDSALYLCASSLEGGGEPQHFGDGTRLSIL.

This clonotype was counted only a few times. The CDR3 sequence: CASHIQGGSEQYF. In DNA, the CDR3 is TGTGCCAGCCATATACAGGGGGGAAGCGAGCAGTACTTC. This chain connects TRBV18 to TRBJ2-7; TRBD1 agrees at 8 bases. The CDR3 is made up of 13 amino acids. J gave up 6 bases and V 8 bases, and 9 bases lay outside the gene matches. Germline V gene sequence: CDR1 KGHSH, CDR2 LQKENI.

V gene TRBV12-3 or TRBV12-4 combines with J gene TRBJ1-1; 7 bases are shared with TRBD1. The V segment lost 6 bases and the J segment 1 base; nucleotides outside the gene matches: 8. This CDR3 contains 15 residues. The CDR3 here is CASRFRTGPNTEAFF. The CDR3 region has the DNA TGTGCCAGCAGGTTCCGGACAGGCCCGAACACTGAAGCTTTCTTT.

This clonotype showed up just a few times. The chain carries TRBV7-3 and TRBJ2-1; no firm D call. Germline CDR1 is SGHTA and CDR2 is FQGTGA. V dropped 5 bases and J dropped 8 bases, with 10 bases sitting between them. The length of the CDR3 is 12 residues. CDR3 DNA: TGTGCCAGCAGCCTACATATCGATGAGCAGTTCTTC. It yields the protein CASSLHIDEQFF.

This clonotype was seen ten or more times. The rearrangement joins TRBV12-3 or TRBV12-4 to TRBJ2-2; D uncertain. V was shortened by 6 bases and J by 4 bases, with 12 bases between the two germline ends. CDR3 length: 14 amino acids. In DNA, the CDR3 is TGTGCCAGCAGCTTGACGTGGGTCACCGGGGAGCTGTTTTTT. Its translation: CASSLTWVTGELFF.

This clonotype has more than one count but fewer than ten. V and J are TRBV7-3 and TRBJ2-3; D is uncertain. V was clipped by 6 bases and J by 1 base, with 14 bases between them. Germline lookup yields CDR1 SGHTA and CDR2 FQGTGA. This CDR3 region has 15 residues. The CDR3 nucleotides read TGTGCCAGCAGTTCCCTGGGCAGTGGCACAGATACGCAGTATTTT. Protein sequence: CASSSLGSGTDTQYF.

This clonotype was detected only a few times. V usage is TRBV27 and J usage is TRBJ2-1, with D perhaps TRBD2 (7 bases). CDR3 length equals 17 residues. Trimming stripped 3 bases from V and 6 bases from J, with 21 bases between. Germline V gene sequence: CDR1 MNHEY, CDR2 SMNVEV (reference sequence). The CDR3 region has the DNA TGTGCCAGCAGTTTGTACGGCAGGGGAGGGCCTCGCAATGAGCAGTTCTTC. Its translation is CASSLYGRGGPRNEQFF.

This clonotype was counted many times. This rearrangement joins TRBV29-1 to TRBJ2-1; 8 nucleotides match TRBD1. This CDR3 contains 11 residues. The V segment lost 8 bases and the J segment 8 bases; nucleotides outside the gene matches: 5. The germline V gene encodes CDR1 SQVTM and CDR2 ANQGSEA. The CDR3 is CSLSRGHEQFF. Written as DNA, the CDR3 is TGCAGCCTGTCCAGGGGGCATGAGCAGTTCTTC.

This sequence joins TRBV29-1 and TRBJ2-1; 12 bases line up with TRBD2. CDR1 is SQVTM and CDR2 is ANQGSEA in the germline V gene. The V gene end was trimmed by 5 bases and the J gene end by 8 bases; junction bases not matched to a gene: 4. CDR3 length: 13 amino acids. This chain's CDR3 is CSVQTSGSHEQFF. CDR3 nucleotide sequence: TGCAGCGTTCAGACTAGCGGGAGCCATGAGCAGTTCTTC.

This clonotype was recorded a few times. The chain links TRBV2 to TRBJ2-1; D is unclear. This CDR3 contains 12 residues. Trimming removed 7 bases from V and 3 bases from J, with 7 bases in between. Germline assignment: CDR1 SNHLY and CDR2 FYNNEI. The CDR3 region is CASNTVYNEQFF. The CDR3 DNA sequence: TGTGCCAGCAATACCGTCTACAATGAGCAGTTCTTC.

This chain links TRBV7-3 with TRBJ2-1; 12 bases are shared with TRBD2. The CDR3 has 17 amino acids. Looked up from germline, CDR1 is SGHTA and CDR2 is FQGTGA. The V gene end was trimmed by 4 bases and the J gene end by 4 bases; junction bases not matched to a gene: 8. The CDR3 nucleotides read TGTGCCAGCAGCTGGAGTAGGACTAGCGGGATGTACAATGAGCAGTTCTTC. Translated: CASSWSRTSGMYNEQFF. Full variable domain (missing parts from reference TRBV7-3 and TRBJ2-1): GAGVSQTPSNKVTEKGKYVELRCDPISGHTALYWYRQSLGQGPEFLIYFQGTGAADDSGLPNDRFFAVRPEGSVSTLKIQRTERGDSAVYLCASSWSRTSGMYNEQFFGPGTRLTVL.

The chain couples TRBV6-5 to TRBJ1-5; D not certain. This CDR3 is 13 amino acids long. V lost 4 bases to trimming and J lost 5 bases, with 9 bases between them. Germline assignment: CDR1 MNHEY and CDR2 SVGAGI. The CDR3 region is CASSSLTYQPQHF. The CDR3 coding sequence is TGTGCCAGCAGTTCCCTCACCTATCAGCCCCAGCATTTT.